This TCR beta chain was recovered during a study of blood T cell repertoires in COVID-19. Study-level background: Samples of COVID-19 (acute and convalescent) were obtained from the United States, Italy and Spain.

CDR1 SGHAT and CDR2 FQNNGV come from the germline V gene. The CDR3 runs 16 residues. V was clipped by 2 bases and J by 2 bases; unmatched bases: 3. Original processing notes: Researchers report that nucleated cell counts were estimated from reference gene primer amplification. Method: immunoSEQ multiplex PCR; TCRdb's copy keeps in-frame clones and lacks some. V and J calls and clone size come straight from that table; D and trimming were deduced from the DNA. Counted here are over 100,000 clones, approximately 88% occurring once; the ten biggest clones make up under 13%. J is TRBJ2-3 and V is TRBV11-2; 11 positions agree with TRBD2. This TCR was recovered from a middle-aged man with acute or convalescent COVID-19. Sequencing was performed on peripheral blood. The CDR3, as DNA: TGTGCCAGCAGCTTAAGACTAGCGGGATACACAGATACGCAGTATTTT. As protein: CASSLRLAGYTDTQYF. The whole variable domain, filled in from reference TRBV11-2 and TRBJ2-3, reads EAGVAQSPRYKIIEKRQSVAFWCNPISGHATLYWYQQILGQGPKLLIQFQNNGVVDDSQLPKDRFSAERLKGVDSTLKIQPAKLEDSAVYLCASSLRLAGYTDTQYFGPGTRLTVL.